A single T cell receptor beta chain is shown here with its context. Its antigen target is currently unknown. Base-call qualities are not available, and no considerably larger clone is one nucleotide away. This record belongs to a study of OX40 agonist ivuxolimab in advanced cancers. Context from the whole study: Ivuxolimab, which targeted the costimulatory receptor OX40 (CD134), was an agonistic, fully human IgG2 monoclonal antibody. Three dose-escalation patients achieved partial responses, one with hepatocellular carcinoma and two with cutaneous melanoma. The purpose of peripheral TCRbeta sequencing was to test whether ivuxolimab changed TCR sequence diversity and led to clonal T-cell expansion. Intravenous ivuxolimab was administered to patients every 2 weeks at six dose levels: 0.01, 0.1, 0.3, 1.5, 3 and 10 mg/kg. The paper reports the monotherapy dose-escalation portion (N = 52 patients) of the phase I ivuxolimab trial. Among the approximately 54 dose-escalation patients, about 20 had hepatocellular carcinoma, approximately 15 melanoma, 9 renal cell carcinoma and 9 head and neck cancer. A male proportion of 82.7% and a mean age of approximately 58 years, ranging from 23 to 79, were recorded for the dose-escalation cohort. Prior anti-PD-1, anti-PD-L1 or anti-CTLA-4 therapy was permitted, and about two fifths of dose-escalation patients had received checkpoint inhibitors. Study-wide findings and limitations: Which antigens the clonally expanded peripheral T cells were specific for was not determined. Low levels of normalized T-cell clonal expansion were also seen in some patients who did not respond. At doses from 0.1 to 3.0 mg/kg, clonal expansion was seen in both CD4+ and CD8+ blood T cells between baseline and week 6. In the 0.1-3.0 mg/kg groups, partial responders were among the patients with the lowest normalized peripheral clonal expansion, particularly in CD8+ T cells. On average, CD8+ T cells showed more expanded clones than CD4+ T cells after ivuxolimab.

Patients with a history of autoimmune disease or receiving systemic immunosuppression were excluded from the trial. Peripheral blood for TCR sequencing was collected from all dose cohorts at baseline, on cycle 4 day 1, and on cycle 7 day 1. The samples were taken from a phase I, first-in-human, multicenter, open-label dose-escalation trial of ivuxolimab. Adults with locally advanced or metastatic head and neck squamous cell, hepatocellular, melanoma or renal cell carcinoma were enrolled in the trial. Before TCR sequencing, CD4+ and CD8+ T cells were separately sorted from peripheral blood. As encoded in the germline V gene, CDR1 is MNHNS while CDR2 is SASEGT. Measured from the cysteine to the phenylalanine, the CDR3 is 16 residues long. Only CDR3 DNA is held: 48 bases, read in frame from base 1. V loses 2 bases of germline sequence and J loses 1 base, and the interval between the two ends is 13 bases.

To sequence the TCRbeta CDR3 region, genomic DNA was isolated from the sorted cells. The immunoSEQ Assay was used for sequencing of TCRbeta CDR3 regions. The immuneACCESS repertoire file appears here via TCRdb, limited to in-frame rearrangements. These files lack a portion of the clones; in checked studies, under half of the deficit traces to unresolved V genes, and the cause of the others is not known. This sample holds 55,000 to 75,000 clones; about nine tenths were observed only once. About 0.41% of the sample belongs to the ten largest clones. The chain joins TRBV6-1 to TRBJ2-3; TRBD2 could be the D gene, as 5 bases match. The sequence was obtained from an adult with an advanced solid tumor such as melanoma, head and neck, liver or kidney cancer. Here the sequenced sample was CD4+ or CD8+ T cells sorted from blood, taken in a trial of the OX40 agonist ivuxolimab. CDR3 reads: CASSERSSGRTDTQYF. The nucleotides are TGTGCCAGCAGTGAAAGGTCCAGCGGACGCACAGATACGCAGTATTTT.